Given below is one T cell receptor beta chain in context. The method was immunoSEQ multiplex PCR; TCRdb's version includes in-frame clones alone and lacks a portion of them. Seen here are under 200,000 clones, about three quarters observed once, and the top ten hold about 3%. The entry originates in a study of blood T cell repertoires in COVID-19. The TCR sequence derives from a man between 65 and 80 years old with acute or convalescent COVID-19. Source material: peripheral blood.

The CDR3 region is CASGEEHGSEAFF. CDR3 sequence (DNA): TGTGCCAGTGGGGAGGAACATGGCTCTGAAGCTTTCTTT. This chain connects TRBV19 to TRBJ1-1; the D is unclear. V dropped 8 bases and J dropped 6 bases, with 16 bases sitting between them. The CDR3 has 13 amino acids. Germline assignment: CDR1 LNHDA and CDR2 SQIVND (reference sequence).